Below are 20 T cell receptor beta chains sequenced from a single sample in a study of shared clonotypes between healthy human individuals. The repertoire was sequenced with immunoSEQ multiplex PCR; TCRdb's copy has only in-frame clones and lacks some. Of about 1.5 million clones in the sample, approximately 96% were seen once. The source material was naive CD4+ T cells sorted from blood. The sample's subset: CD45RA+ positively selected. The source of these receptors is a man between 25 and 39 years old in good health.

The chain carries TRBV5-5 and TRBJ2-1, with TRBD2 identical over 10 bases. The CDR3 runs to 16 residues. Germline loops: CDR1 SGHKS, CDR2 YYEKEE (reference sequence). After removal of 0 bases from V and 4 bases from J, the junction contained 4 bases not matched to a gene. Here the CDR3 DNA reads TGTGCCAGCAGCTTGGAGGGACTAGCGAAATACAATGAGCAGTTCTTC. Translated, it gives CASSLEGLAKYNEQFF.

This chain links TRBV27 with TRBJ2-2, with TRBD2 matching over 7 bases. Unmatched junction bases numbered 12, after V lost 9 bases and J lost 2 bases. Germline values: CDR1 MNHEY, CDR2 SMNVEV (reference sequence). CDR3 length: 16 amino acids. The CDR3 loop reads CASTPSGTTNTGELFF. CDR3 DNA: TGTGCCAGTACCCCGTCCGGGACTACCAACACCGGGGAGCTGTTTTTT.

The chain links TRBV11-3 to TRBJ2-1; 8 nucleotides agree with TRBD2. The CDR3 loop spans 16 amino acids. The trim removed 5 bases at V and 8 bases at J, leaving 14 bases unmatched. In germline, CDR1 is SGHNT, CDR2 YENEEA. CDR3 protein: CASSLASGSFTDEQFF. The CDR3 region has the DNA TGTGCCAGCAGCCTAGCCAGCGGGAGTTTTACCGATGAGCAGTTCTTC. The complete variable domain, with remaining parts taken from reference TRBV11-3 and TRBJ2-1, reads EAGVVQSPRYKIIEKKQPVAFWCNPISGHNTLYWYLQNLGQGPELLIRYENEEAVDDSQLPKDRFSAERLKGVDSTLKIQPAELGDSAVYLCASSLASGSFTDEQFFGPGTRLTVL.

V and J are TRBV10-3 and TRBJ1-1, with D maybe TRBD1 (6 bases). The CDR3 is made up of 18 amino acids. The germline V gene encodes CDR1 ENHRY and CDR2 SYGVKD. The V and J ends lost 2 bases and 7 bases respectively, with 26 bases between them. CDR3 nucleotide sequence: TGTGCCATCAGTGAGACCCTATATGACAGGTTACGGACCTTTGAAGCTTTCTTT. It codes for CAISETLYDRLRTFEAFF.

The chain links TRBV14 to TRBJ2-7, with D uncertain. This CDR3 has 16 residues. Trimming took off 2 bases at V and 3 bases at J, with 17 bases between the two ends. Germline loops: CDR1 SGHDN, CDR2 FVKESK. The CDR3 sequence: CASSQRRSASFYEQYF. The CDR3 DNA reads TGTGCCAGCAGCCAAAGAAGGAGTGCTAGTTTCTACGAGCAGTACTTC.

V gene TRBV2 combines with J gene TRBJ2-1; 9 positions agree with TRBD2. The CDR3 has 16 amino acids. Germline assignment: CDR1 SNHLY and CDR2 FYNNEI. The V and J ends lost 0 bases and 5 bases, in that order; junction bases with no gene match: 5. For the CDR3, the DNA is TGTGCCAGCAGTGAAGCGCGGGCGGGAGGGAACAATGAGCAGTTCTTC. Amino acids: CASSEARAGGNNEQFF.

CDR3 sequence reads: CASIGRTEAFF. Written as DNA, the CDR3 is TGTGCCAGCATCGGTCGCACTGAAGCTTTCTTT. The chain couples TRBV28 to TRBJ1-1; D not certain. The CDR3 sequence is 11 residues long. CDR1 and CDR2 from the germline V gene are MDHEN and SYDVKM. V shed 7 bases and J shed 4 bases, with 7 bases lying between them.

The chain carries TRBV11-2 and TRBJ2-3, with 14 bases matching TRBD2. CDR3 size: 18 residues. V dropped 6 bases and J dropped 0; count of bases not matched to a gene: 8. CDR1 is SGHAT, CDR2 FQNNGV, per germline. For the CDR3, the DNA is TGTGCCAGCAGTTCAGGGACTAGCGGGAGTTGGAGCACAGATACGCAGTATTTT. This codes for CASSSGTSGSWSTDTQYF. The full variable domain, its missing parts supplied by reference TRBV11-2 and TRBJ2-3, is EAGVAQSPRYKIIEKRQSVAFWCNPISGHATLYWYQQILGQGPKLLIQFQNNGVVDDSQLPKDRFSAERLKGVDSTLKIQPAKLEDSAVYLCASSSGTSGSWSTDTQYFGPGTRLTVL.

This chain uses TRBV30 with TRBJ2-1; D gene unclear. The CDR3 runs to 14 residues. Germline lookup yields CDR1 GTSNPN and CDR2 SVGIG (reference sequence). V was shortened by 2 bases and J by 10 bases, with 18 bases between the two germline ends. CDR3 DNA: TGTGCCTGGAGTTCCTCCAGTGGCGGATGGGAGCAGTTCTTC. This gives the protein CAWSSSSGGWEQFF.

The chain uses TRBV9 and TRBJ2-3; TRBD2 aligns across 10 bases. This CDR3 is 14 amino acids long. Per the germline V gene, CDR1 is SGDLS and CDR2 is YYNGEE. After removal of 4 bases from V and 5 bases from J, the junction contained 4 bases not matched to a gene. Written as DNA, the CDR3 is TGTGCCAGCAGCTGGACTAGCGGACAAGATACGCAGTATTTT. Its protein is CASSWTSGQDTQYF.

Note on this clone: The same CDR3 can be traced to other DNA sequences in this sample. The chain links TRBV29-1 to TRBJ2-3, with 7 positions matching TRBD2. The CDR3 has 14 residues. The J segment lost 1 base and the V segment lost 2 bases, leaving 3 bases of the junction unmatched. Looked up from germline, CDR1 is SQVTM and CDR2 is ANQGSEA. The CDR3 coding sequence is TGCAGCGTTGAACGCGGGAGAGGCACAGATACGCAGTATTTT. Residues: CSVERGRGTDTQYF.

V is TRBV2 and J is TRBJ2-1; 9 bases are a match to TRBD1. Losses at the gene ends were 8 bases for V and 11 bases for J; bases not matched to a gene: 10. The CDR3 consists of 13 residues. CDR1 SNHLY and CDR2 FYNNEI come from the germline V gene. In DNA, the CDR3 is TGTGCCAGCGCCGGAGAGGGACAGGGAAAGCAGTTCTTC. This translates into CASAGEGQGKQFF.

The chain recombines TRBV6-1 with TRBJ2-4, with a weak D call TRBD2 (7 bases). Trimming left V 2 bases short and J 10 bases short, with 12 bases between. The CDR3 runs 13 residues. The germline CDR1 and CDR2 sequences are MNHNS and SASEGT. The CDR3: CASSESSGTIQYF. The CDR3 nucleotides read TGTGCCAGCAGTGAATCCAGCGGGACAATTCAGTACTTC.

CDR3 amino acids: CASSLRAAEAFF. The CDR3 DNA reads TGTGCCAGCAGCTTGAGGGCGGCTGAAGCTTTCTTT. The chain combines TRBV5-8 with TRBJ1-1, with unresolved D. Germline loops: CDR1 SGHTS, CDR2 YDEGEE. This CDR3 spans 12 amino acids. V was pared by 1 base and J by 6 bases, with 7 bases between. Looking up the rest from reference TRBV5-8 and TRBJ1-1 gives the full variable domain: EAGVTQSPTHLIKTRGQQATLRCSPISGHTSVYWYQQALGLGLQFLLWYDEGEERNRGNFPPRFSGRQFPNYSSELNVNALELEDSALYLCASSLRAAEAFFGQGTRLTVV.

This chain joins TRBV11-2 and TRBJ2-7; 9 nucleotides align to TRBD1. Germline V gene lookup returns CDR1 SGHAT and CDR2 FQNNGV. Losses at the gene ends were 4 bases for V and 6 bases for J; bases not matched to a gene: 10. The CDR3 covers 15 residues. This chain's CDR3 is CASSSLSRDRAEQYF. For the CDR3, the DNA is TGTGCCAGCAGCTCACTAAGCCGGGACAGGGCCGAGCAGTACTTC.

The rearrangement uses TRBV28 and TRBJ2-6, with 9 positions matching TRBD2. The V segment lost 5 bases and the J segment 2 bases; nucleotides outside the gene matches: 16. The CDR3 covers 20 residues. Germline V CDR1 and CDR2: MDHEN, SYDVKM. DNA of the CDR3: TGTGCCAGCAGTCCTCCTTTGGGCAGCGGGAGGACTACTGGGGCCAACGTCCTGACTTTC. This sequence encodes CASSPPLGSGRTTGANVLTF.

J is TRBJ2-2 and V is TRBV2; 9 bases fit TRBD1. Germline lookup yields CDR1 SNHLY and CDR2 FYNNEI. This CDR3 is 16 amino acids long. With V trimmed by 4 bases and J by 4 bases, 7 bases remained unmatched. CDR3 nucleotides: TGTGCCAGCAGTGCCGACAGGGGGTCTTCCACCGGGGAGCTGTTTTTT. Protein: CASSADRGSSTGELFF.

On this clone: Other DNA sequences in this specimen translate into the identical CDR3. The chain joins TRBV28 to TRBJ2-7, with a tentative D call TRBD1 (5 bases). Germline CDR1 reads MDHEN; CDR2 reads SYDVKM. The CDR3 totals 12 residues. Between the trimmed V and J ends, which lost 5 bases and 3 bases, there was a span of 8 bases. The CDR3 is CASSLTVYEQYF. CDR3 in DNA: TGTGCCAGCAGTCTGACAGTCTACGAGCAGTACTTC.

The rearrangement uses TRBV29-1 and TRBJ1-1; D not resolved. Trimming left V 1 base short and J 1 base short, with 7 bases between. Germline V gives CDR1 SQVTM, CDR2 ANQGSEA. CDR3 length: 13 residues. CDR3 in amino acids: CSVEGSGNTEAFF. The CDR3 DNA reads as TGCAGCGTTGAAGGTTCAGGGAACACTGAAGCTTTCTTT.

The V and J genes are TRBV25-1 and TRBJ2-1; TRBD1 or TRBD2 may be the D gene (6 bases each). Germline lookup yields CDR1 MGHDK and CDR2 SYGVNS. The CDR3 spans 15 residues. V lost 4 bases and J lost 3, with 13 bases in between. In DNA form, the CDR3 reads TGTGCCAGCAGTGCCAGGGGAGGAGTCTACAATGAGCAGTTCTTC. This codes for CASSARGGVYNEQFF.